A single sample is the source of the 2 T cell receptor beta chains below, sequenced in a study of T cells in Graves' hyperthyroidism and ophthalmopathy. RNA transcripts yielded amplified TCR beta CDR3 regions. TCR CDR3 regions were first amplified by RT-PCR with HTBI primers. TCRdb analysed the multiplex PCR reads with MiXCR anew, one entry per CDR3 protein. Among 660,000 or so distinct CDR3 sequences, approximately 42% were seen once, and the ten largest hold approximately 7.2%. Sequenced material: peripheral blood or thyroid tissue (not recorded which). The source is an adult man with Graves' disease, either hyperthyroidism or ophthalmopathy (not recorded which).

This clonotype has more than one count but fewer than ten. The chain joins TRBV19 to TRBJ1-2, with a tentative D call TRBD1 (5 bases). V lost 8 bases to trimming and J lost 3 bases, with 13 bases between them. The CDR3 totals 13 residues. The germline CDR1 and CDR2 sequences are LNHDA and SQIVND (reference sequence). CDR3 in DNA: TGTGCCAGTTGGGCTTCGGGGGACTATGGCTACACCTTC. It translates to CASWASGDYGYTF.

This clonotype was observed at least ten times. This chain links TRBV7-6 with TRBJ2-7; weak D call: TRBD2 (6 bases). CDR3 length: 16 amino acids. Germline CDR1 is SGHVS and CDR2 is FNYEAQ. Trimming took 4 bases from V and 3 from J, leaving 19 bases between them. The CDR3 bases are TGTGCCAGCAGCTCCGGCTTTGGACTATCTGACTACGAGCAGTACTTC. This encodes CASSSGFGLSDYEQYF.